The clone carrying this T cell receptor (beta chain) was picked up a small number of times. This entry comes from a study of glioma-infiltrating T cells. Using RNA template, CDR3s of TCR alpha and beta were amplified with iRepertoire arm-PCR. TCRdb itself ran the multiplex PCR reads through MiXCR, one entry per CDR3 protein. Among 20,000 to 25,000 distinct CDR3 sequences listed, approximately 23% were seen once. The clonotype was recovered from a human donor with low-grade glioma or glioblastoma, undergoing nonglioma brain surgery, or in good health (not recorded which). Sequencing input: glioma tissue, nonneoplastic brain tissue, or PBMCs (not recorded which).

The CDR3 coding sequence is TGTGCCAGCAGGTCCATCCTTGCGGGGGGAGAGACCCAGTACTTC. The encoded protein is CASRSILAGGETQYF. V usage is TRBV11-2 and J usage is TRBJ2-5, with TRBD2 identical over 8 bases. The junction had 10 bases not matched to a gene; V was cut back by 6 bases and J by 4 bases. This CDR3 has 15 residues. Looked up from germline, CDR1 is SGHAT and CDR2 is FQNNGV.